This T cell receptor (beta chain) was profiled in a study of cytomegalovirus exposure and HLA in healthy donors. In the study overall: HLA-typed donors were the source of 83 million or so unique TCRs, which an early data release held.

PCR used 60 Vbeta primers and 13 Jbeta primers. TCRdb's copy holds only in-frame clones and misses some; the assay was immunoSEQ multiplex PCR. Of around 100,000 clones in the sample, approximately 81% were seen once. What was sequenced was PBMCs. This TCR derives from a young woman in good health and CMV-seropositive.

The CDR3 DNA is TGTGCCAGCAGCCGCCAGGCCGGGGGGCGCTACGAGCAGTACTTC. Its translation: CASSRQAGGRYEQYF. This chain uses TRBV7-3 with TRBJ2-7; D is possibly TRBD2 (7 bases). Trimming took off 5 bases at V and 3 bases at J, with 17 bases between the two ends. This CDR3 is built from 15 residues. Germline lookup yields CDR1 SGHTA and CDR2 FQGTGA.